The 27 T cell receptor beta chains presented below share a single source sample, sequenced in a study of T cells in Graves' hyperthyroidism and ophthalmopathy. RNA transcripts served as the template for amplifying TCR beta CDR3 regions. The study used the HTBI primer set for a first-round RT-PCR of the TCR CDR3. A single record per CDR3 protein comes from TCRdb applying MiXCR to the multiplex PCR reads. In the table there are under 350,000 distinct CDR3 sequences, roughly 13% of which are singletons. The specimen sequenced was blood. The receptors were sampled from a woman aged 40 to 49 with Graves' hyperthyroidism.

At least ten counts were recorded for this clonotype. The CDR3 DNA reads as TGTGCCAGCACGGTGGACCCGAGACTAGCGGGAGAGACCCAGTACTTC. It specifies CASTVDPRLAGETQYF. This sequence joins TRBV2 and TRBJ2-5; TRBD2 matches at 10 bases. This CDR3 spans 16 amino acids. Germline V lookup: CDR1 SNHLY, CDR2 FYNNEI. The trim removed 7 bases at V and 4 bases at J, leaving 12 bases unmatched.

This clonotype was detected ten times or more. The rearrangement joins TRBV24-1 to TRBJ2-3; 7 bases are shared with TRBD1. Germline V gene lookup returns CDR1 KGHDR and CDR2 SFDVKD. V trimming: 9 bases; J trimming: 0 bases; junction bases outside the gene matches: 8. CDR3 length: 15 residues. CDR3 coding DNA: TGTGCCACCCAACCGGACAGGACTAGCACAGATACGCAGTATTTT. Translated: CATQPDRTSTDTQYF.

With regard to this clonotype: A much larger clone sits a single nucleotide away, making a read error possible. This chain uses TRBV29-1 with TRBJ1-2, with D perhaps matching TRBD1 (5 bases). Per germline, CDR1 SQVTM and CDR2 ANQGSEA. This CDR3 contains 12 residues. This CDR3 reads CSVVERDYDYTF. The CDR3 DNA reads as TGCAGCGTTGTCGAAAGGGACTATGACTACACCTTC.

In this sample, this clonotype turned up a few times. This chain joins TRBV12-3 or TRBV12-4 and TRBJ2-1; D is uncertain. V lost 6 bases, J lost 5 bases, and 11 bases lay in between. This CDR3 spans 13 amino acids. This chain's CDR3 is CASRDQNNNEQFF. The CDR3 DNA is TGTGCCAGCAGGGACCAGAACAACAATGAGCAGTTCTTC.

This clonotype has ten or more counts. The chain recombines TRBV11-2 with TRBJ2-5; 11 bases map to TRBD2. Germline CDR1 and CDR2: SGHAT and FQNNGV. This CDR3 has 16 amino acids. Trimming took 5 bases from V and 5 from J; bases not matched to a gene: 10. In DNA form, the CDR3 reads TGTGCCAGCAGCGACGGGACTAGCGGCTCCAGGGAGACCCAGTACTTC. The encoded protein is CASSDGTSGSRETQYF.

This clonotype was counted many times. This chain links TRBV7-9 with TRBJ1-5; no reliable D call. The V gene's germline CDR1 is SEHNR and CDR2 FQNEAQ (reference sequence). The CDR3 length is 15 residues. V was cut by 5 bases and J by 0 bases, with 11 bases left in between. The CDR3: CASSAASHSNQPQHF. The CDR3 region has the DNA TGTGCCAGCAGCGCCGCCAGCCATAGCAATCAGCCCCAGCATTTT.

This clonotype showed up many times. The chain is built from TRBV20-1 and TRBJ2-7; TRBD2 is a possible D gene (5 bases). The V gene's germline CDR1 is DFQATT and CDR2 SNEGSKA (reference sequence). V lost 0 bases to trimming and J lost 4 bases, with 13 bases between them. The length of the CDR3 is 14 residues. This CDR3 reads CSARDPGNSYEQYF. CDR3 sequence (DNA): TGCAGTGCTAGAGACCCGGGAAACTCTTACGAGCAGTACTTC.

This clonotype was detected only a few times. J is TRBJ1-2 and V is TRBV28; D may be TRBD1 (6 bases). Germline V CDR1 and CDR2: MDHEN, SYDVKM. Trimming left V 4 bases short and J 4 bases short, with 16 bases between. The CDR3 covers 15 residues. The chain's CDR3 is CASSWGLKGGYGYTF. The CDR3 nucleotides read TGTGCCAGCAGTTGGGGACTCAAAGGGGGCTATGGCTACACCTTC.

This clonotype has ten or more counts. The chain links TRBV6-1 to TRBJ2-7; D is ambiguous. Germline-derived CDR1 and CDR2 are MNHNS and SASEGT. CDR3 length equals 13 residues. Trimming removed 7 bases from V and 7 bases from J, with 17 bases in between. CDR3 DNA sequence: TGTGCCAGCAAACGGTCACCTCTCGAGGAGCAGTACTTC. Translated, it gives CASKRSPLEEQYF.

The genes are TRBV5-6 and TRBJ2-7; perhaps TRBD2 as D (5 bases). Germline V gene data show CDR1 as SGHDT and CDR2 as YYEEEE. CDR3 size: 12 residues. V dropped 2 bases and J dropped 7 bases, with 10 bases sitting between them. In nucleotides, the CDR3 is TGTGCCAGCAGCTTCACGCAGCGGGAGCAGTACTTC. This encodes CASSFTQREQYF.

This clonotype was picked up many times. The chain recombines TRBV7-9 with TRBJ2-3, with TRBD2 as a possible D gene (5 bases). This CDR3 is built from 16 residues. V was trimmed by 3 bases and J by 4 bases, leaving 17 bases between them. The germline CDR1 and CDR2 sequences are SEHNR and FQNEAQ (reference sequence). The CDR3 reads CASSFPSRRGSDTQYF. The CDR3 DNA sequence: TGTGCCAGCAGCTTTCCAAGCAGGCGAGGGTCAGATACGCAGTATTTT.

This clonotype was seen at least ten times. The rearrangement joins TRBV28 to TRBJ1-1; no reliable D call. Germline values: CDR1 MDHEN, CDR2 SYDVKM. This CDR3 is 12 amino acids long. Trimming pared 6 bases from V and 13 bases from J, leaving 18 bases between. CDR3 nucleotides: TGTGCCAGCAGCCCTCGGGGAGCTCTTGGTTTCTTT. This translates into CASSPRGALGFF.

This clonotype was found many times. The chain couples TRBV7-2 to TRBJ2-5; D gene ambiguous. The CDR3 sequence is 13 residues long. The V end was cut by 0 bases, the J end by 7 bases, with 9 bases between. Germline values: CDR1 SGHTA, CDR2 FQGNSA. This chain's CDR3 is CASSLARARTQYF. CDR3 in DNA: TGTGCCAGCAGCTTAGCCCGGGCACGGACCCAGTACTTC.

This clonotype was seen many times. V and J are TRBV28 and TRBJ2-1; D call uncertain. CDR1 and CDR2 from the germline V gene are MDHEN and SYDVKM. The length of the CDR3 is 14 residues. Trimming cost V 7 bases and J 1 base, with 11 bases left between them. The CDR3 sequence is CASKTGGSYNEQFF. CDR3 in DNA: TGTGCCAGCAAGACTGGCGGATCCTACAATGAGCAGTTCTTC.

This clonotype was observed many times. The CDR3 reads CASSLAGNSYNEQFF. CDR3 sequence (DNA): TGCGCCAGCAGCTTGGCGGGGAACAGCTACAATGAGCAGTTCTTC. The chain combines TRBV5-1 with TRBJ2-1; tentative D call: TRBD2 (5 bases). Trimming left V 0 bases short and J 3 bases short, with 10 bases between. The V gene's germline CDR1 is SGHRS and CDR2 YFSETQ. This CDR3 contains 15 residues.

In its sample, this clonotype was seen many times. This chain links TRBV5-1 with TRBJ2-7; 9 nucleotides line up with TRBD1. Germline V gene lookup returns CDR1 SGHRS and CDR2 YFSETQ. The CDR3 loop spans 14 amino acids. Trimming at V came to 6 bases and at J to 3 bases, leaving 7 bases not matched to a gene. The chain's CDR3 is CASTLQGAHYEQYF. CDR3 nucleotide sequence: TGCGCCAGCACCCTACAGGGGGCACACTACGAGCAGTACTTC.

This clonotype was seen at least ten times. The chain is built from TRBV29-1 and TRBJ1-2, with a weak D call TRBD1 (6 bases). V lost 3 bases and J 5 bases, leaving 13 bases between the germline ends. Per the germline V gene, CDR1 is SQVTM and CDR2 is ANQGSEA. CDR3 length: 13 amino acids. The CDR3 nucleotides read TGCAGCGTTGAGGACGACAGGTTATATGGCTACACCTTC. This translates into CSVEDDRLYGYTF. The full variable domain, completed using reference TRBV29-1 and TRBJ1-2, is SAVISQKPSRDICQRGTSLTIQCQVDSQVTMMFWYRQQPGQSLTLIATANQGSEATYESGFVIDKFPISRPNLTFSTLTVSNMSPEDSSIYLCSVEDDRLYGYTFGSGTRLTVV.

This clonotype occurred a few times. The V and J genes are TRBV20-1 and TRBJ2-1; 10 bases match TRBD2. Looked up from germline, CDR1 is DFQATT and CDR2 is SNEGSKA (reference sequence). With V trimmed by 3 bases and J by 5 bases, 7 bases remained unmatched. The CDR3 has 15 residues. In nucleotides, the CDR3 is TGCAGTGCTAGGACGACTAGCGGGCGAGACAATGAGCAGTTCTTC. It translates to CSARTTSGRDNEQFF.

This clonotype was seen only a few times. This rearrangement joins TRBV20-1 to TRBJ2-3, with 8 bases lining up with TRBD2. The germline gives CDR1 DFQATT, CDR2 SNEGSKA (reference sequence). This CDR3 is built from 15 residues. The V gene end was trimmed by 3 bases and the J gene end by 6 bases; junction bases not matched to a gene: 11. Written as DNA, the CDR3 is TGCAGTGCTAGCGAATATAGCGGGATCTCGGATACGCAGTATTTT. Translation gives CSASEYSGISDTQYF.

The chain carries TRBV25-1 and TRBJ1-1; TRBD1 agrees at 7 bases. CDR3 length: 13 residues. With 8 bases clipped from V and 8 bases from J, the junction kept 11 bases outside the gene matches. Germline V gene data show CDR1 as MGHDK and CDR2 as SYGVNS. CDR3 sequence (DNA): TGTGCCAGCCGACCCCCCACAGGGGCGGAAGCTTTCTTT. It translates to CASRPPTGAEAFF.

In its sample, this clonotype was seen many times. The rearrangement joins TRBV2 to TRBJ2-7; TRBD2 agrees at 10 bases. V lost 6 bases and J lost 3; bases outside the gene matches: 5. The germline gives CDR1 SNHLY, CDR2 FYNNEI. The CDR3 contains 14 residues. The CDR3 region has the DNA TGTGCCAGCAGCCAAAGGACTAGCGGCTACGAGCAGTACTTC. Residues: CASSQRTSGYEQYF.

The chain is built from TRBV6-5 and TRBJ2-1; D gene unclear. The CDR3 has 11 residues. V lost 2 bases, J lost 12 bases, and 8 bases lay in between. Looked up from germline, CDR1 is MNHEY and CDR2 is SVGAGI. The CDR3 bases are TGTGCCAGCAGTTACGAGGACGGGCAGTTCTTC. Its protein is CASSYEDGQFF.

At least ten counts were recorded for this clonotype. The rearrangement links TRBV4-1 to TRBJ2-1, with 9 bases lining up with TRBD2. Germline V CDR1 and CDR2: MGHRA, YSYEKL. V gave up 1 base and J gave up 8 bases; unmatched junction bases: 12. The CDR3 contains 17 residues. In DNA form, the CDR3 reads TGCGCCAGCAGCCAAGGTGCGGGAGGGCCAACAAGGGATGAGCAGTTCTTC. Its protein product is CASSQGAGGPTRDEQFF.

The chain recombines TRBV18 with TRBJ2-2; D possibly corresponds to TRBD1 (6 bases). Trimming removed 3 bases at V and 4 bases at J, with 9 bases between. This CDR3 comprises 14 residues. Germline V gene lookup returns CDR1 KGHSH and CDR2 LQKENI. The CDR3 region has the DNA TGTGCCAGCTCACCGAGGACAGCCACCGGGGAGCTGTTTTTT. Protein product: CASSPRTATGELFF.

Only a few counts were recorded for this clonotype. This rearrangement joins TRBV5-1 to TRBJ1-4, with TRBD1 as a possible D gene (5 bases). The CDR3 has 14 residues. V was shortened by 4 bases and J by 6 bases, with 13 bases between the two germline ends. CDR1 is SGHRS and CDR2 is YFSETQ in the germline V gene. DNA of the CDR3: TGCGCCAGCAGCGAAGCAGGGAGAGATGAAAAACTGTTTTTT. It codes for CASSEAGRDEKLFF.

This clonotype was seen a few times. The chain is built from TRBV6-6 and TRBJ1-1, with a possible D match to TRBD1 (6 bases). This CDR3 spans 14 amino acids. The V and J ends lost 2 bases and 4 bases respectively, with 11 bases between them. The germline V gene encodes CDR1 MNHNY and CDR2 SVGAGI (reference sequence). CDR3 residues: CASSYQGSGTEAFF. In DNA, the CDR3 is TGTGCCAGCAGTTACCAGGGGTCGGGCACTGAAGCTTTCTTT.

There are a few counts of this clonotype. The chain carries TRBV7-9 and TRBJ2-7; 9 bases agree with TRBD2. The ends lost 5 bases at V and 4 bases at J; junction bases unmatched: 6. In germline, CDR1 is SEHNR, CDR2 FQNEAQ (reference sequence). The CDR3 spans 14 residues. CDR3 region: CASSPAGLAYEQYF. Here the CDR3 DNA reads TGTGCCAGCAGCCCGGCGGGACTAGCTTACGAGCAGTACTTC. Full variable domain (rest looked up from reference TRBV7-9 and TRBJ2-7): DTGVSQNPRHKITKRGQNVTFRCDPISEHNRLYWYRQTLGQGPEFLTYFQNEAQLEKSRLLSDRFSAERPKGSFSTLEIQRTEQGDSAMYLCASSPAGLAYEQYFGPGTRLTVT.